This TCR beta chain was retrieved from a study of stem cell transplantation in POMP-related autoinflammatory disease (dated by TCRdb to the early 2020s). Context from the whole study: It was hypothesized that MHC class I-dependent CD8+ T-cell differentiation and positive selection are impaired by defective thymoproteasomes, resulting in skewing of the TRB repertoire. The effect of POMP deficiency on T-cell receptor beta repertoire diversity and CDR3 characteristics was assessed using high-throughput TRB sequencing. Prior to transplant, the patients had skewing toward CD4+ naive T cells, low CD8+ T-cell proportions, and reduced T-cell cytokine secretion.

This clone has just a few counts. No antigen is known for it. Per-nucleotide qualities are absent, and no much larger clonotype sits a single base away. Receptor amplification or capture employed the immunoSEQ multiplex PCR assay. In the original analysis: Repertoire diversity was quantified with Shannon entropy, accounting for clonal size distribution. The Gini-Simpson index (Simpson_1-D) was used to measure inequality in clonotype distribution. TCRdb took over this immuneACCESS table, retaining in-frame rearrangements with V and J assigned. Such tables are incomplete; in checked studies, under half of the missing clones stem from an unresolved V gene, and the remainder is unexplained. Clone size and V and J calls were adopted from that table, with D and trimming inferred from the DNA. Recorded for this sample are about 32,000 clones; almost 90% of them occurred a single time. Over 0.65% of the sample lies in the top ten.

What the study reported, not specific to this receptor: In PRAID patients, the trend toward increased clonality and lower diversity reached statistical significance only for regulatory T cells. A restricted number of unique TRB V-J gene pairings was observed in PRAID patients. Across all analyzed T-cell subsets, PRAID patients showed a trend toward higher clonality and lower TRB diversity.

This specimen's time point label, interpreted: before hematopoietic stem cell transplant. PRAID was marked by prominent immunodeficiency together with autoinflammation. Prior to TRB sequencing, T-cell subsets (conventional T cells, CD8+ T cells, regulatory T cells, T follicular helper cells) were sorted. The sample here was CD4+ T cells from PBMCs, taken before stem cell transplantation. The clonotype was recovered from a human donor with POMP-related autoinflammation and immune dysregulation (PRAID).

This receptor carries the CDR3 CATSRGRDRASPLHF. The nucleotides are TGTGCCACCAGCAGGGGTAGGGACAGGGCTTCACCCCTCCACTTT. The receptor chain draws on TRBV15 and TRBJ1-6; 9 junctional bases match TRBD1. Inclusive of the bounding cysteine and phenylalanine, the CDR3 is 15 residues long. Only the CDR3 DNA is retained, 45 bases long and in frame from the first base. The germline V end is reduced by 3 bases and the J end by 9 bases; junction bases left unmatched: 6. Looking up the germline V gene (reference sequence) yields CDR1 LNHNV and CDR2 YYDKDF. Reference TRBV15 and TRBJ1-6 proteins supply the regions before and after the CDR3; the full variable domain is: DAMVIQNPRYQVTQFGKPVTLSCSQTLNHNVMYWYQQKSSQAPKLLFHYYDKDFNNEADTPDNFQSRRPNTSFCFLDIRSPGLGDTAMYLCATSRGRDRASPLHFGNGTRLTVT.